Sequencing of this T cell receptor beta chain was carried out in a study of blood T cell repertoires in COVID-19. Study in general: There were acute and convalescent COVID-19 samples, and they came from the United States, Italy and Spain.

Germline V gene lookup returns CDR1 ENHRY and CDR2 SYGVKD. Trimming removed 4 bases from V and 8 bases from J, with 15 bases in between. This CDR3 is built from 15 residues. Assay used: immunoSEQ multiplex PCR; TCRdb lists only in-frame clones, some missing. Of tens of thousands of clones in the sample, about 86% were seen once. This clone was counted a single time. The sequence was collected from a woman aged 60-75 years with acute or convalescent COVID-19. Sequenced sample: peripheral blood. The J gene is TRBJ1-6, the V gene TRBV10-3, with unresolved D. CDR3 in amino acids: CAISGQALGDSPLHF. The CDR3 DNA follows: TGTGCCATCAGTGGGCAGGCCTTAGGCGATTCACCCCTCCACTTT.